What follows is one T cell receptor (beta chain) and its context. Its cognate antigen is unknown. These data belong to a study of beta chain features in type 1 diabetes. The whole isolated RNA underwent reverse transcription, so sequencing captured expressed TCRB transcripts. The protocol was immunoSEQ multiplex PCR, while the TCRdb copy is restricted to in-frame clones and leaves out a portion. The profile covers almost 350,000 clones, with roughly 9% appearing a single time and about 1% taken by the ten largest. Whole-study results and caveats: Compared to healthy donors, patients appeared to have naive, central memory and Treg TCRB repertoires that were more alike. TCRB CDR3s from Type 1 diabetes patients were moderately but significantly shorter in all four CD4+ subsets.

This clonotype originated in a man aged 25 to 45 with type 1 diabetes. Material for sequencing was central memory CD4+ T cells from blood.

CDR3 loop: CASSPGSGRSEAFF. The CDR3 DNA sequence: TGTGCCAGCTCACCAGGTTCCGGGCGCTCTGAAGCTTTCTTT. V gene TRBV18 combines with J gene TRBJ1-1; unclear D gene. CDR3 size: 14 residues. In germline, CDR1 is KGHSH, CDR2 LQKENI. V was cut by 2 bases and J by 6 bases, with 13 bases left in between. The full variable domain, completed using reference TRBV18 and TRBJ1-1, is NAGVMQNPRHLVRRRGQEARLRCSPMKGHSHVYWYRQLPEEGLKFMVYLQKENIIDESGMPKERFSAEFPKEGPSILRIQQVVRGDSAAYFCASSPGSGRSEAFFGQGTRLTVV.